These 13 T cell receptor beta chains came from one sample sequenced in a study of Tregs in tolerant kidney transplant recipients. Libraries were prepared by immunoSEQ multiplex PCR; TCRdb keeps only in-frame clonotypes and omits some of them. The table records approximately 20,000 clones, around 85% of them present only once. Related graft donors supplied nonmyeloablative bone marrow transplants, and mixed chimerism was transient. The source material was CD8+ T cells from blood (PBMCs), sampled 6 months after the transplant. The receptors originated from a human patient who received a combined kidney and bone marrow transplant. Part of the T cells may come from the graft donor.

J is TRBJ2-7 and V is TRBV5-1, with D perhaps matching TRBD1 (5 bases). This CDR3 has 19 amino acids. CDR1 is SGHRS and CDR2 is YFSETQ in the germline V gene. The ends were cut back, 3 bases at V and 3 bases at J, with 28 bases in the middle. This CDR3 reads CASSSPTTDPLGLDYEQYF. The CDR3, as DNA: TGCGCCAGCAGCTCCCCGACCACGGACCCACTGGGGCTGGACTACGAGCAGTACTTC.

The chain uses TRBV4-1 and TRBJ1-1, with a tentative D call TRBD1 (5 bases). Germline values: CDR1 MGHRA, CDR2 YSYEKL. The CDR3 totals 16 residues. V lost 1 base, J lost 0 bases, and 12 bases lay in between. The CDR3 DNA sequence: TGCGCCAGCAGCCAAGTGACAGCCTCCATGAACACTGAAGCTTTCTTT. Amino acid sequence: CASSQVTASMNTEAFF.

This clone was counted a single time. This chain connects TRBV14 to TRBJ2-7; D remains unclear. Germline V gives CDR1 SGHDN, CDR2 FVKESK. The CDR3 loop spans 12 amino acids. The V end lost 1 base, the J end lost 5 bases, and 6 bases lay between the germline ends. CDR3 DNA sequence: TGTGCCAGCAGCCAAGTTTATAACGAGCAGTACTTC. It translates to CASSQVYNEQYF.

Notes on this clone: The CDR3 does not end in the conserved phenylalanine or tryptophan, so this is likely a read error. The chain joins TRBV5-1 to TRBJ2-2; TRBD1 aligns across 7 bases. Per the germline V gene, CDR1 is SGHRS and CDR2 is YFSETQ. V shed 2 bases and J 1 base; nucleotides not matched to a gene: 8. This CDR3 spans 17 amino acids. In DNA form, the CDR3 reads TGCGCCAGCAGCTTCCCGATAGACAGGGTGAACACCGGGGAGCTGTTTTCT. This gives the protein CASSFPIDRVNTGELFS.

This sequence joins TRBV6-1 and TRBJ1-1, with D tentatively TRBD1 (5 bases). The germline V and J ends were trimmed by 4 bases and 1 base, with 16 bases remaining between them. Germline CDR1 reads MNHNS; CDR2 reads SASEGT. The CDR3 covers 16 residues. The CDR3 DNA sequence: TGTGCCAGCAGTGTAGGGTCAGGGTGGGGGAACACTGAAGCTTTCTTT. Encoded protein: CASSVGSGWGNTEAFF.

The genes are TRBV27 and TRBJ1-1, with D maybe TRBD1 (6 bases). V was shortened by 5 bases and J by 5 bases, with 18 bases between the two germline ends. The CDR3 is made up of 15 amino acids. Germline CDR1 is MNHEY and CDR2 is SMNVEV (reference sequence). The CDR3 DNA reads TGTGCCAGCAGTCAAAGGACAGTCCGCGGGACTGAAGCTTTCTTT. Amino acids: CASSQRTVRGTEAFF.

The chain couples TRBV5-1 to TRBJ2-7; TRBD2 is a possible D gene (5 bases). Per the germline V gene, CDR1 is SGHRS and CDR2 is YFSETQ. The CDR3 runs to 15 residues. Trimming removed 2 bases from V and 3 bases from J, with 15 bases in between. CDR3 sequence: CASSFNGVPYYEQYF. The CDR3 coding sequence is TGCGCCAGCAGCTTTAACGGGGTTCCTTACTACGAGCAGTACTTC. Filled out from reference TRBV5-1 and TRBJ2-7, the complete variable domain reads KAGVTQTPRYLIKTRGQQVTLSCSPISGHRSVSWYQQTPGQGLQFLFEYFSETQRNKGNFPGRFSGRQFSNSRSEMNVSTLELGDSALYLCASSFNGVPYYEQYFGPGTRLTVT.

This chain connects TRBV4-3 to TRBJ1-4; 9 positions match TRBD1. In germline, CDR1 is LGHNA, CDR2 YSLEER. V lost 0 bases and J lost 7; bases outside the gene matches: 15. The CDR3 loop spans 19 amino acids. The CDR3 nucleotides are TGCGCCAGCAGCCAAGATGGGCCCTACAGGGGGCAGGGTGGTGAAAAACTGTTTTTT. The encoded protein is CASSQDGPYRGQGGEKLFF.

CDR3 loop: CASSLPSGVPPYNEQFF. As DNA, the CDR3 is TGTGCCAGCAGCTTACCTAGCGGGGTCCCTCCCTACAATGAGCAGTTCTTC. This chain connects TRBV11-2 to TRBJ2-1; 9 bases map to TRBD2. CDR3 length: 17 residues. V was clipped by 2 bases and J by 2 bases; unmatched bases: 7. Per the germline V gene, CDR1 is SGHAT and CDR2 is FQNNGV.

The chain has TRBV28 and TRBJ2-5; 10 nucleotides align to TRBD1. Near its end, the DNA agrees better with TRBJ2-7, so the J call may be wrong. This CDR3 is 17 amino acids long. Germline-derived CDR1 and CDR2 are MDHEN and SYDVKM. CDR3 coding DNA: TGTGCCAGCAGTTTCCTAAAATGGACAGGGGGGGGCCACGAGCAGTACTTC. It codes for CASSFLKWTGGGHEQYF.

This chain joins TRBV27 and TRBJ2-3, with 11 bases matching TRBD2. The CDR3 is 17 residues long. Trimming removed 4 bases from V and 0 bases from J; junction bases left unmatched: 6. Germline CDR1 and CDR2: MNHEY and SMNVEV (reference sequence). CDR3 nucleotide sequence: TGTGCCAGCAGTTCCCGACTAGCGGGACCCAGCACAGATACGCAGTATTTT. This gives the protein CASSSRLAGPSTDTQYF.

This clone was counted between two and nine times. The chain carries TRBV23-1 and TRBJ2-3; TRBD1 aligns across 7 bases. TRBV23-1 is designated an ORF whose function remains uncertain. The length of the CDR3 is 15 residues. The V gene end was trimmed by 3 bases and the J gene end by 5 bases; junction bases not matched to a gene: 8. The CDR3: CASSHYDRERDTQYF. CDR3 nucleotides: TGCGCCAGCAGTCATTATGACAGGGAGAGAGATACGCAGTATTTT.

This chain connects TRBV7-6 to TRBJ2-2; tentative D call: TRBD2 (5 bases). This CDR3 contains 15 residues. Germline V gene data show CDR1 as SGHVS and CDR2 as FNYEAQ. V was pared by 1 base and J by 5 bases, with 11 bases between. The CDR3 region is CASSLDLSGTGELFF. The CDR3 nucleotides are TGTGCCAGCAGCTTAGATTTATCGGGGACCGGGGAGCTGTTTTTT.